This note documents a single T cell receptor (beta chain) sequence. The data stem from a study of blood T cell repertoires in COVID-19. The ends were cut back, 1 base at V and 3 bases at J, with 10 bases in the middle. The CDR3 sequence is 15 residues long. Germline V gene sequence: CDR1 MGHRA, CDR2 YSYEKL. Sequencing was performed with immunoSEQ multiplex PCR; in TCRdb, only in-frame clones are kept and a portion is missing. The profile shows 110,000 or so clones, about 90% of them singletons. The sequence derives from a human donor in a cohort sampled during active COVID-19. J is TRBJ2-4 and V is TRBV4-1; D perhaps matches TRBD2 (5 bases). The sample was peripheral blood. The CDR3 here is CASSQAEAGKNIQYF. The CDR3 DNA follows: TGCGCCAGCAGCCAAGCGGAGGCGGGCAAAAACATTCAGTACTTC.